This T cell receptor (beta chain) was retrieved from a study of identical twins. TCRdb re-called the 5' RACE reads with MiXCR, one entry per CDR3 protein. The data contain around 250,000 distinct CDR3 sequences, 5.5% to 7% of them seen just once; the ten biggest clones take up under 4%. The germline V gene encodes CDR1 DFQATT and CDR2 SNEGSKA (reference sequence). Trimming pared 3 bases from V and 4 bases from J, leaving 5 bases between. This CDR3 is built from 11 residues. This clonotype has ten or more counts. This sample also appeared in a second study, on yellow fever vaccine responses in identical twins.

Sequenced material: memory (CD45RO+) T cells sorted from blood. The source is a woman aged 18-29 years in good health. The chain uses TRBV20-1 and TRBJ2-3; D not resolved. The CDR3 region has the DNA TGCAGTGCTAGTGTAGCAGATACGCAGTATTTT. Translating gives CSASVADTQYF.